Listed below are T cell receptor beta chains from one sample, sequenced in a study of read filtering for tumor transcriptome and immune sequencing. Each CDR3 protein is one row after TCRdb ran MiXCR on the reads. The profile shows 60,000 to 80,000 distinct CDR3 sequences, approximately 15% of them singletons. The sequenced sample was a population of CD138-negative cells sorted from bone marrow. Receptors were obtained from a donor at least 40 years old with multiple myeloma. The CDR3 runs from the conserved cysteine through the conserved F or W. The D gene is left open where the match is weak. Expanded clones get a size class; other rows say once, few or many, or leave the size out.

J gene: TRBJ2-1; clone size: many; D gene: -; V gene: TRBV30; CDR3 DNA: TGTGCCTGGAGTCCTGGACTGAGGAATGAGCAGTTCTTC; CDR3 protein: CAWSPGLRNEQFF
J gene: TRBJ2-5; clone size: many; D gene: -; V gene: TRBV11-3; CDR3 DNA: TGTGCCAGCAGCCGAGACAGAGAGACCCAGTACTTC; CDR3 protein: CASSRDRETQYF
J gene: TRBJ2-1; clone size: many; D gene: -; V gene: TRBV29-1; CDR3 DNA: TGCAGCCTACGTTCTGGCATGGAGCAGTTCTTC; CDR3 protein: CSLRSGMEQFF
J gene: TRBJ2-2; clone size: once; D gene: TRBD2; V gene: TRBV19; CDR3 DNA: TGTGCCAGCCGGACTAGGGGGGAGCTGTTTTTT; CDR3 protein: CASRTRGELFF
J gene: TRBJ2-7; clone size: many; D gene: -; V gene: TRBV11-2; CDR3 DNA: TGTGCCAGCAGCCCCTTCGCCTACGAGCAGTACTTC; CDR3 protein: CASSPFAYEQYF
J gene: TRBJ1-1; clone size: many; D gene: -; V gene: TRBV5-1; CDR3 DNA: TGCGCCAGCTTTCCGGGAGAGAACACTGAAGCTTTCTTT; CDR3 protein: CASFPGENTEAFF
J gene: TRBJ1-1; clone size: few; D gene: -; V gene: TRBV28; CDR3 DNA: TGTGCCAGCAGGTGGGGCAGAGTGAACACTGAAGCTTTCTTT; CDR3 protein: CASRWGRVNTEAFF
J gene: TRBJ2-3; clone size: -; D gene: -; V gene: TRBV7-2; CDR3 DNA: TGTGCCAGCAGGCCGGCGGTCACAGATACGCAGTATTTT; CDR3 protein: CASRPAVTDTQYF
J gene: TRBJ2-7; clone size: -; D gene: TRBD2; V gene: TRBV18; CDR3 DNA: TGTGCCAGCTCACCGACTAGCGGGGGGACCCACGAGCAGTACTTC; CDR3 protein: CASSPTSGGTHEQYF
J gene: TRBJ2-3; clone size: many; D gene: TRBD2; V gene: TRBV20-1; CDR3 DNA: TGCAGTGCTAGAGATTTAGTGCAGCGGGGAGATACGCAGTATTTT; CDR3 protein: CSARDLVQRGDTQYF
J gene: TRBJ2-7; clone size: -; D gene: TRBD2; V gene: TRBV12-3/TRBV12-4; CDR3 DNA: TGTGCCAGCAGTTTAAGACCCGGACTAGACAGTGCCTACGAGCAGAACTTC; CDR3 protein: CASSLRPGLDSAYEQNF
J gene: TRBJ1-3; clone size: few; D gene: -; V gene: TRBV6-5; CDR3 DNA: TGTGCCAGCAGTTACACCCGGGGGAGGGCGGGAAACACCATATATTTT; CDR3 protein: CASSYTRGRAGNTIYF
J gene: TRBJ1-5; clone size: few; D gene: -; V gene: TRBV10-3; CDR3 DNA: TGTGCCATCAGTGAGGAAACAGACCAGCCCCAGCATTTT; CDR3 protein: CAISEETDQPQHF
J gene: TRBJ2-7; clone size: many; D gene: TRBD2; V gene: TRBV6-6; CDR3 DNA: TGTGCCAGCAGTTACTCGCGGGAGACGTACGAGCAGTACTTC; CDR3 protein: CASSYSRETYEQYF
J gene: TRBJ2-3; clone size: many; D gene: TRBD2; V gene: TRBV5-5; CDR3 DNA: TGTGCCAGCAGCTCATACGGCGGGAGCGCAGATACGCAGTATTTT; CDR3 protein: CASSSYGGSADTQYF
J gene: TRBJ1-2; clone size: -; D gene: -; V gene: TRBV12-3/TRBV12-4; CDR3 DNA: TGTGCCAGCGGTTCGACGGATACGGTACATTTC; CDR3 protein: CASGSTDTVHF
J gene: TRBJ1-1; clone size: -; D gene: -; V gene: TRBV12-3/TRBV12-4; CDR3 DNA: TGTGCCAGCAGTTTACAGGCAGGTGGGATCACTGAAGCTTTCTTT; CDR3 protein: CASSLQAGGITEAFF
J gene: TRBJ2-1; clone size: many; D gene: -; V gene: TRBV29-1; CDR3 DNA: TGCAGCGTTGAAAAAACTCGGGACCGTGAGCAGTTCTTC; CDR3 protein: CSVEKTRDREQFF
J gene: TRBJ2-7; clone size: many; D gene: -; V gene: TRBV30; CDR3 DNA: TGTGCCTGGATCAGCCGCGAAAGGAGCTACGAGCAGTACTTC; CDR3 protein: CAWISRERSYEQYF
J gene: TRBJ1-5; clone size: many; D gene: TRBD1; V gene: TRBV12-3/TRBV12-4; CDR3 DNA: TGTGCCAGCAGTTTAGGGACAGGGGGCTATCAGCCCCAGCATTTT; CDR3 protein: CASSLGTGGYQPQHF
J gene: TRBJ2-3; clone size: many; D gene: -; V gene: TRBV19; CDR3 DNA: TGTGCCAGTAGTACTAGGGCCACCACAGATACGCAGTATTTT; CDR3 protein: CASSTRATTDTQYF
J gene: TRBJ2-1; clone size: many; D gene: -; V gene: TRBV5-1; CDR3 DNA: TGCGCCAGCAGCCCCGCCAGAATCCGGGAGCTAGGAAGGGCCTACAATGAGCAGTTCTTC; CDR3 protein: CASSPARIRELGRAYNEQFF
J gene: TRBJ2-7; clone size: few; D gene: TRBD1; V gene: TRBV5-1; CDR3 DNA: TGCGCCAGCACCGGGACAGGTTTGTACGGGCAGTACTTC; CDR3 protein: CASTGTGLYGQYF
J gene: TRBJ2-5; clone size: -; D gene: -; V gene: TRBV28; CDR3 DNA: TGTGCCAGCAGTCTGGGACGGGAAGAGACCCAGTACTTC; CDR3 protein: CASSLGREETQYF
J gene: TRBJ2-5; clone size: many; D gene: TRBD2; V gene: TRBV29-1; CDR3 DNA: TGCAGCGTTGGAGGACTAGGGCAAGAGACCCAGTACTTC; CDR3 protein: CSVGGLGQETQYF
J gene: TRBJ2-5; clone size: -; D gene: -; V gene: TRBV5-5; CDR3 DNA: TGTGCCAGCAGCTCGACAGACCTGAGACAAGAGACCCAGTACTTC; CDR3 protein: CASSSTDLRQETQYF
J gene: TRBJ1-3; clone size: -; D gene: TRBD1; V gene: TRBV5-6; CDR3 DNA: TGTGCCAGCAGCCCGGACAGGAAGATTTCTGGAAACACCATATATTTT; CDR3 protein: CASSPDRKISGNTIYF
J gene: TRBJ1-5; clone size: few; D gene: -; V gene: TRBV10-1; CDR3 DNA: TGCGCCAGCAGTGATGGGAGGGTTAGCAATCAGCCCCAGCATTTT; CDR3 protein: CASSDGRVSNQPQHF
J gene: TRBJ2-1; clone size: many; D gene: -; V gene: TRBV7-9; CDR3 DNA: TGTGCCAGCAGCTTTTCTTACTCCTACAATGAGCAGTTCTTC; CDR3 protein: CASSFSYSYNEQFF
J gene: TRBJ2-5; clone size: -; D gene: -; V gene: TRBV12-3/TRBV12-4; CDR3 DNA: TGTGCTAGTCTGGGCGGGAACCAAGAGGCCCAGTACTTC; CDR3 protein: CASLGGNQEAQYF